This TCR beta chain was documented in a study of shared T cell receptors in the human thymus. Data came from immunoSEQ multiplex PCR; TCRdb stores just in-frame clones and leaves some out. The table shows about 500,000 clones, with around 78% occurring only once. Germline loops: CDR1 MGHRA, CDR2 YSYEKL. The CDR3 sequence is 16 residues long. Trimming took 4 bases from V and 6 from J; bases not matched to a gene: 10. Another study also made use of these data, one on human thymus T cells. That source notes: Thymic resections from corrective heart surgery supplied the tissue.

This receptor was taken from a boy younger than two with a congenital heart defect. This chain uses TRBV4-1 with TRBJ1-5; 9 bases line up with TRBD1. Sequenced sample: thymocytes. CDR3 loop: CASSPAVETGGQPQHF. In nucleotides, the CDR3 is TGCGCCAGCAGCCCCGCAGTAGAGACAGGGGGTCAGCCCCAGCATTTT.